Below, 32 T cell receptor beta chains from the same sample are listed, as sequenced in a study of blood T cell repertoires in COVID-19. Only in-frame clones appear in the TCRdb table, and some are missing; sequencing was by immunoSEQ multiplex PCR. Of under 120,000 clones listed, more than 60% are singletons. The specimen was peripheral blood. Receptors were obtained from a man between 65 and 79 years old with active or convalescent COVID-19.

The chain links TRBV5-4 to TRBJ1-3, with a possible D match to TRBD1 (5 bases). The V gene lost 3 bases and the J gene lost 3 bases, with 10 bases spanning the gap. The V gene's germline CDR1 is SGHNT and CDR2 YYREEE (reference sequence). This CDR3 has 14 residues. CDR3 sequence reads: CASSSPRDGNTIYF. The CDR3 nucleotides read TGTGCCAGCAGCTCACCCAGGGATGGAAACACCATATATTTT.

The rearrangement joins TRBV5-4 to TRBJ2-1; 9 bases fit TRBD2. Trimming took 5 bases from V and 4 from J; bases not matched to a gene: 10. Germline V gene data show CDR1 as SGHNT and CDR2 as YYREEE (reference sequence). The CDR3 is 16 residues long. The CDR3 spells CASSYKGAGGYNEQFF. As DNA, the CDR3 is TGTGCCAGCAGTTACAAGGGAGCGGGAGGTTACAATGAGCAGTTCTTC.

CDR3 sequence (DNA): TGTGCCAGTAGTATCTCTTTTAAAGGGTTAAGGCTAGCGGTGTACAATGAGCAGTTCTTC. Residues: CASSISFKGLRLAVYNEQFF. V gene TRBV19 combines with J gene TRBJ2-1; 7 nucleotides line up with TRBD2. Germline V gene data show CDR1 as LNHDA and CDR2 as SQIVND (reference sequence). CDR3 length: 20 residues. Unmatched junction bases numbered 21, after V lost 3 bases and J lost 4 bases.

The chain joins TRBV28 to TRBJ1-5; D gene unclear. V was shortened by 6 bases and J by 1 base, with 4 bases between the two germline ends. This CDR3 has 12 residues. Germline-derived CDR1 and CDR2 are MDHEN and SYDVKM. CDR3 sequence: CASSQSNQPQHF. Here the CDR3 DNA reads TGTGCCAGCAGCCAAAGCAATCAGCCCCAGCATTTT.

The chain has TRBV5-1 and TRBJ2-6, with 8 bases identical to TRBD1. After removal of 5 bases from V and 0 bases from J, the junction contained 7 bases not matched to a gene. The CDR3 contains 17 residues. Looked up from germline, CDR1 is SGHRS and CDR2 is YFSETQ. The CDR3 region is CASSRTGSSSGANVLTF. CDR3 coding DNA: TGCGCCAGCAGTCGGACAGGGTCATCCTCTGGGGCCAACGTCCTGACTTTC.

The gene calls are TRBV5-8 and TRBJ1-1, with D maybe TRBD1 (5 bases). CDR3 length equals 17 residues. Germline assignment: CDR1 SGHTS and CDR2 YDEGEE. V dropped 0 bases and J dropped 1 base, with 16 bases sitting between them. In nucleotides, the CDR3 is TGTGCCAGCAGCTTGGAGCCGGGGCGGGAGACGAACACTGAAGCTTTCTTT. The encoded protein is CASSLEPGRETNTEAFF.

This chain joins TRBV7-9 and TRBJ2-3; a possible D gene is TRBD1 (5 bases). This CDR3 has 14 amino acids. V gave up 3 bases and J gave up 3 bases, with 10 bases separating them. Germline CDR1 reads SEHNR; CDR2 reads FQNEAQ (reference sequence). CDR3 protein: CASSFSQGTDTQYF. The CDR3 DNA is TGTGCCAGCAGCTTTTCCCAGGGTACAGATACGCAGTATTTT.

J is TRBJ2-1 and V is TRBV14, with D possibly TRBD1 on 6 matching bases. The CDR3 has 16 amino acids. Germline loops: CDR1 SGHDN, CDR2 FVKESK. Trimming took off 1 base at V and 2 bases at J, with 12 bases between the two ends. For the CDR3, the DNA is TGTGCCAGCAGCCAAGCAGGGGAACCCGCCTACAATGAGCAGTTCTTC. Its translation: CASSQAGEPAYNEQFF.

The J gene is TRBJ1-1, the V gene TRBV10-1; the D gene is possibly TRBD1 (6 bases). The CDR3 totals 13 residues. Germline-derived CDR1 and CDR2 are WNHNN and SYGVQD (reference sequence). The V gene lost 5 bases and the J gene lost 1 base, with 8 bases spanning the gap. The CDR3 DNA reads TGCGCCAGCAGTCAACAGGGGAACACTGAAGCTTTCTTT. Protein sequence: CASSQQGNTEAFF.

The rearrangement links TRBV5-1 to TRBJ1-3, with 7 bases lining up with TRBD1. Germline V gives CDR1 SGHRS, CDR2 YFSETQ. This CDR3 contains 14 residues. J lost 2 bases, V lost 2 bases, and 1 base had no gene match. The CDR3 region is CASSLDRAGNTIYF. The CDR3 DNA follows: TGCGCCAGCAGCTTAGACAGGGCTGGAAACACCATATATTTT.

The rearrangement uses TRBV7-2 and TRBJ2-7; perhaps TRBD1 as D (5 bases). The length of the CDR3 is 15 residues. The germline V gene encodes CDR1 SGHTA and CDR2 FQGNSA. V was pared by 4 bases and J by 3 bases, with 16 bases between. Here the CDR3 DNA reads TGTGCCAGCAGCTGGGGCCGGGCCGGAGACTACGAGCAGTACTTC. Translation: CASSWGRAGDYEQYF.

In its sample, this clone was seen a few times. V is TRBV29-1 and J is TRBJ2-5; 7 positions agree with TRBD2. In germline, CDR1 is SQVTM, CDR2 ANQGSEA. V gave up 2 bases and J gave up 5 bases; unmatched junction bases: 2. CDR3 length: 12 amino acids. The CDR3 region has the DNA TGCAGCGTTGAAAGCGGGGATGAGACCCAGTACTTC. Its translation is CSVESGDETQYF.

The chain uses TRBV20-1 and TRBJ2-7; 7 bases fit TRBD1. CDR3 size: 13 residues. Losses at the gene ends were 4 bases for V and 5 bases for J; bases not matched to a gene: 8. Germline loops: CDR1 DFQATT, CDR2 SNEGSKA (reference sequence). The CDR3: CSATDRDPHEQYF. CDR3 in DNA: TGCAGTGCTACTGACAGGGATCCCCACGAGCAGTACTTC.

The chain recombines TRBV14 with TRBJ1-4, with 7 nucleotides matching TRBD1. The CDR3 has 14 amino acids. Germline V gene data show CDR1 as SGHDN and CDR2 as FVKESK. Trimming removed 5 bases from V and 7 bases from J; junction bases left unmatched: 7. Written as DNA, the CDR3 is TGTGCCAGCAGCGACCTGGACAGGTCTGAAAAACTGTTTTTT. This encodes CASSDLDRSEKLFF. The variable domain in full, completed from reference TRBV14 and TRBJ1-4, reads EAGVTQFPSHSVIEKGQTVTLRCDPISGHDNLYWYRRVMGKEIKFLLHFVKESKQDESGMPNNRFLAERTGGTYSTLKVQPAELEDSGVYFCASSDLDRSEKLFFGSGTQLSVL.

This chain uses TRBV15 with TRBJ2-7; 11 nucleotides line up with TRBD2. Trimming at V came to 1 base and at J to 2 bases, leaving 4 bases not matched to a gene. CDR3 size: 16 residues. Germline V gene data show CDR1 as LNHNV and CDR2 as YYDKDF (reference sequence). The CDR3 nucleotides read TGTGCCACCAGCAGAGGGACTAGCGGGTACCCCTACGAGCAGTACTTC. This gives the protein CATSRGTSGYPYEQYF.

The count of this clone is one. This chain uses TRBV6-5 with TRBJ1-1; 8 bases agree with TRBD1. CDR1 and CDR2 from the germline V gene are MNHEY and SVGAGI. CDR3 size: 13 residues. Trimming removed 5 bases from V and 7 bases from J; junction bases left unmatched: 6. In DNA form, the CDR3 reads TGTGCCAGCAGTCTTCCCGGGACAGGTGAAGCTTTCTTT. This translates into CASSLPGTGEAFF.

This chain connects TRBV21-1 to TRBJ2-7; whether TRBD1, the table's D call, matches the DNA was not checked. TRBV21-1 is shown as a pseudogene. The length of the CDR3 is 15 residues. The CDR3 spells CASRPLDRGQYEQYF. DNA of the CDR3: TGTGCCAGCCGCCCCCTTGACAGGGGCCAGTACGAGCAGTACTTC.

This clone was seen only once. J is TRBJ1-2 and V is TRBV9; D gene unclear. CDR3 length: 13 residues. The ends were cut back, 2 bases at V and 0 bases at J, with 5 bases in the middle. Germline CDR1 is SGDLS and CDR2 is YYNGEE. The CDR3 DNA is TGTGCCAGCAGCGTTTCCACTAACTATGGCTACACCTTC. This translates into CASSVSTNYGYTF.

This sequence joins TRBV7-8 and TRBJ2-3; D is perhaps TRBD1 (6 bases). The germline gives CDR1 SGHVS, CDR2 FQNEAQ. The CDR3 length is 16 residues. V was clipped by 5 bases and J by 2 bases, with 17 bases between them. The CDR3 region is CASSPRPGQNTDTQYF. The CDR3 region has the DNA TGTGCCAGCAGCCCCCGACCGGGACAAAACACAGATACGCAGTATTTT. Based on the CDR3 plus reference TRBV7-8 and TRBJ2-3, the full variable domain is GAGVSQSPRYKVAKRGQDVALRCDPISGHVSLFWYQQALGQGPEFLTYFQNEAQLDKSGLPSDRFFAERPEGSVSTLKIQRTQQEDSAVYLCASSPRPGQNTDTQYFGPGTRLTVL.

A few counts support this clone. V gene TRBV7-9 combines with J gene TRBJ2-7; 15 bases are shared with TRBD2. The CDR3 spans 18 residues. With 5 bases clipped from V and 2 bases from J, the junction kept 10 bases outside the gene matches. Per germline, CDR1 SEHNR and CDR2 FQNEAQ (reference sequence). CDR3 loop: CASSGLAGGPLLPYEQYF. The CDR3 nucleotides are TGTGCCAGCAGCGGACTAGCGGGAGGGCCCCTTTTACCCTACGAGCAGTACTTC.

The CDR3, as DNA: TGTGCCAGCAGTACAGGAATGGACAGGCTGATAGATACGCAGTATTTT. Translated: CASSTGMDRLIDTQYF. The V gene is TRBV6-6, the J gene TRBJ2-3; 7 nucleotides match TRBD1. Germline-derived CDR1 and CDR2 are MNHNY and SVGAGI (reference sequence). This CDR3 region has 16 residues. V was pared by 5 bases and J by 5 bases, with 13 bases of the junction left unmatched.

This sequence joins TRBV5-1 and TRBJ2-2; 10 bases map to TRBD2. The V gene's germline CDR1 is SGHRS and CDR2 YFSETQ. The CDR3 spans 16 residues. The ends lost 2 bases at V and 8 bases at J; junction bases unmatched: 9. Here the CDR3 reads CASSFGLPSGRGELFF. DNA of the CDR3: TGCGCCAGCAGCTTCGGCTTGCCTAGCGGGAGAGGGGAGCTGTTTTTT.

This chain's CDR3 is CASSSGQGPGTDTQYF. In DNA form, the CDR3 reads TGTGCCAGCAGCTCAGGACAGGGTCCGGGCACAGATACGCAGTATTTT. The chain links TRBV7-9 to TRBJ2-3; 8 bases match TRBD1. The J segment lost 1 base and the V segment lost 4 bases, leaving 7 bases of the junction unmatched. This CDR3 contains 16 residues. Per germline, CDR1 SEHNR and CDR2 FQNEAQ (reference sequence).

The V and J genes are TRBV19 and TRBJ2-3; tentatively, D is TRBD2 (5 bases). V lost 5 bases, J lost 6 bases, and 18 bases lay in between. Germline values: CDR1 LNHDA, CDR2 SQIVND (reference sequence). This CDR3 has 15 amino acids. The CDR3: CASSPSGRGYDTQYF. In DNA, the CDR3 is TGTGCCAGTAGTCCCAGTGGGCGAGGGTACGATACGCAGTATTTT.

The chain has TRBV19 and TRBJ1-1; D gene ambiguous. The CDR3 totals 12 residues. V shed 3 bases and J shed 3 bases, with 5 bases lying between them. The germline gives CDR1 LNHDA, CDR2 SQIVND (reference sequence). The CDR3 protein is CASSIRDTEAFF. CDR3 DNA: TGTGCCAGTAGTATCCGGGACACTGAAGCTTTCTTT.

J is TRBJ2-5 and V is TRBV5-5, with D tentatively TRBD1 (7 bases). This CDR3 is 14 amino acids long. Trimming took 2 bases from V and 2 from J, leaving 10 bases between them. Germline loops: CDR1 SGHKS, CDR2 YYEKEE (reference sequence). Here the CDR3 reads CASSLQGRQETQYF. The CDR3 region has the DNA TGTGCCAGCAGCTTACAGGGGAGGCAAGAGACCCAGTACTTC.

J is TRBJ2-2 and V is TRBV24-1; 9 bases are shared with TRBD1. Losses at the gene ends were 3 bases for V and 7 bases for J; bases not matched to a gene: 8. This CDR3 has 16 residues. Looked up from germline, CDR1 is KGHDR and CDR2 is SFDVKD. The CDR3 reads CATSDPGQGNGGELFF. For the CDR3, the DNA is TGTGCCACCAGTGATCCCGGACAGGGGAACGGCGGGGAGCTGTTTTTT.

This clone turned up a few times. CDR3 residues: CASSQLGNADEQYF. CDR3 sequence (DNA): TGTGCCAGCAGCCAATTGGGTAACGCGGACGAGCAGTACTTC. The gene calls are TRBV3-1 (or the pseudogene TRBV3-2) and TRBJ2-7; D uncertain. V lost 2 bases and J 5 bases, leaving 13 bases between the germline ends. Per the germline V gene, CDR1 is LGHDT and CDR2 is YNNKEL (reference sequence). The CDR3 consists of 14 residues.

The V gene is TRBV3-1 (or the pseudogene TRBV3-2), the J gene TRBJ1-2; D perhaps matches TRBD1 (5 bases). The V and J ends lost 0 bases and 4 bases respectively, with 12 bases between them. The CDR3 has 15 amino acids. CDR1 is LGHDT and CDR2 is YNNKEL in the germline V gene (reference sequence). CDR3 sequence (DNA): TGTGCCAGCAGCCAAGATGGGGCGGGGACCTATGGCTACACCTTC. Its protein is CASSQDGAGTYGYTF.

In its sample, this clone ranks as medium-sized (0.01 to 0.1%). This chain joins TRBV28 and TRBJ1-5; tentative D call: TRBD1 (5 bases). This CDR3 is 17 amino acids long. CDR1 MDHEN and CDR2 SYDVKM come from the germline V gene. The germline V and J ends were trimmed by 3 bases and 1 base, with 16 bases remaining between them. CDR3 sequence: CASSFIPRVRSNQPQHF. Written as DNA, the CDR3 is TGTGCCAGCAGTTTTATCCCCAGGGTGCGAAGCAATCAGCCCCAGCATTTT.

This clone occurred once. The chain uses TRBV28 and TRBJ1-5; TRBD1 agrees at 9 bases. In germline, CDR1 is MDHEN, CDR2 SYDVKM. The V gene end was trimmed by 6 bases and the J gene end by 2 bases; junction bases not matched to a gene: 5. There are 15 residues in the CDR3. In nucleotides, the CDR3 is TGTGCCAGCAGGGGACAGGGTTTCGGCAATCAGCCCCAGCATTTT. It specifies CASRGQGFGNQPQHF.

This clone was found once. V and J are TRBV10-3 and TRBJ1-2, with 9 positions matching TRBD1. From germline, CDR1 is ENHRY and CDR2 SYGVKD. The CDR3 has 15 residues. V was pared by 6 bases and J by 8 bases, with 13 bases of the junction left unmatched. CDR3 DNA sequence: TGTGCCATCAGCCAAAACCCCGGGACAGGGAACGGCTACACCTTC. Protein product: CAISQNPGTGNGYTF.